This TCR beta chain stems from a study of regulatory T cells in long-lasting Graves disease. Germline V lookup: CDR1 SGHTA, CDR2 FQGNSA. V was clipped by 5 bases and J by 2 bases; unmatched bases: 6. The CDR3 runs 15 residues. The authors built TCR beta libraries using iRepertoire HTBI primers and Arm-PCR of CDR3 regions. TCRdb fed the multiplex PCR reads into MiXCR, producing one record per CDR3 protein. The sample carries around 500,000 distinct CDR3 sequences, more than 15% recorded once. The time point was: newly diagnosed GD, antithyroid drugs for less than 3 months. From PBMCs, RNA was extracted and then used to make the TCR library. Diagnoses of Graves' disease were made by American Thyroid Association guidelines. This clonotype was seen at least ten times. The data also belong to a second study, concerning T cells in Graves' hyperthyroidism and ophthalmopathy.

The source of this sequence is a woman aged 35-65 years with Graves disease. V and J are TRBV7-2 and TRBJ2-5, with 9 bases aligning to TRBD2. Sequencing was performed on peripheral blood mononuclear cells (PBMCs), taken at new diagnosis, from a patient treated with antithyroid drugs. The CDR3 loop reads CASSPLLAGQETQYF. As DNA, the CDR3 is TGTGCCAGCAGCCCCCTTCTAGCGGGGCAAGAGACCCAGTACTTC.